The next 20 T cell receptor beta chains were all read from a single sample in a study of shared clonotypes between healthy human individuals. The repertoire was sequenced with immunoSEQ multiplex PCR; TCRdb's copy has only in-frame clones and lacks some. This repertoire shows about 490,000 clones, roughly 80% found once; its top ten account for more than 9.5%. What was sequenced was PBMCs. These receptor sequences come from a woman in her thirties or forties in good health. Some clones in this sample may be carry-over from other donors' samples.

The chain employs TRBV5-1 and TRBJ1-1; 11 positions agree with TRBD1. Germline CDR1 SGHRS, CDR2 YFSETQ. Trimming took 3 bases from V and 5 from J; bases not matched to a gene: 3. The CDR3 spans 14 residues. As DNA, the CDR3 is TGCGCCAGCAGCTGGACAGGGGGCCTGACTGAAGCTTTCTTT. Residues: CASSWTGGLTEAFF.

This chain uses TRBV5-1 with TRBJ1-1; D unresolved. Germline V gives CDR1 SGHRS, CDR2 YFSETQ. The CDR3 is made up of 15 amino acids. V lost 0 bases, J lost 0 bases, and 9 bases lay in between. The CDR3 region is CASSLELGMNTEAFF. The CDR3 coding sequence is TGCGCCAGCAGCTTGGAGCTGGGGATGAACACTGAAGCTTTCTTT.

J is TRBJ2-3 and V is TRBV4-2; the D gene is possibly TRBD2 (5 bases). Germline V gene lookup returns CDR1 LGHNA and CDR2 YNFKEQ. V lost 8 bases to trimming and J lost 4 bases, with 19 bases between them. The CDR3 runs to 15 residues. The CDR3 region has the DNA TGTGCCAGCCCCCGTTTCGCGGGCAGATCAGATACGCAGTATTTT. It is translated as CASPRFAGRSDTQYF.

The CDR3 sequence is CASSLGSLRPQHF. The CDR3 nucleotides read TGTGCCAGCAGCTTAGGGTCTTTGCGGCCCCAGCATTTT. The rearrangement uses TRBV7-2 and TRBJ1-5; no firm D call. This CDR3 is built from 13 residues. Trimming took off 1 base at V and 9 bases at J, with 10 bases between the two ends. Germline V CDR1 and CDR2: SGHTA, FQGNSA.

The rearrangement uses TRBV4-1 and TRBJ1-2; D is possibly TRBD1 (5 bases). The germline CDR1 and CDR2 sequences are MGHRA and YSYEKL. V lost 3 bases to trimming and J lost 2 bases, with 19 bases between them. The length of the CDR3 is 17 residues. The CDR3 spells CASSQPQTGSYNYGYTF. CDR3 coding DNA: TGCGCCAGCAGCCAGCCCCAAACAGGAAGCTACAACTATGGCTACACCTTC.

Remarks on this clone: This likely traces to a read error, being one base from a far larger clone. The chain employs TRBV6-6 and TRBJ1-1, with a tentative D call TRBD1 (5 bases). The CDR3 covers 12 residues. CDR1 is MNHNY and CDR2 is SVGAGI in the germline V gene (reference sequence). CDR3 bases: TGTGCCAGCAGGAAACGAGGGGTTGAAGCTCTCTTT. It specifies CASRKRGVEALF.

The chain uses TRBV11-2 and TRBJ2-2; D gene ambiguous. Germline V gives CDR1 SGHAT, CDR2 FQNNGV. The CDR3 has 13 amino acids. V dropped 4 bases and J dropped 6 bases, with 9 bases sitting between them. The CDR3 bases are TGTGCCAGCAGCTCAGATTTTGCCGGGGAGCTGTTTTTT. It is translated as CASSSDFAGELFF.

As regards this clone: A clone one base away is much larger, so this may be a read error. V and J are TRBV7-3 and TRBJ2-3; the match to TRBD2 covers 11 bases. CDR1 and CDR2 from the germline V gene are SGHTA and FQGTGA. The CDR3 extends over 15 amino acids. CDR3 bases: TGTGACAGCAGCACCACTAGCGGGAGAGCAGATACGCAGTATTTT. It translates to CDSSTTSGRADTQYF.

The rearrangement uses TRBV5-6 and TRBJ2-1, with TRBD2 matching over 8 bases. Germline CDR1 is SGHDT and CDR2 is YYEEEE. The CDR3 is 13 residues long. With V trimmed by 4 bases and J by 9 bases, 6 bases remained unmatched. CDR3 nucleotides: TGTGCCAGCAGCAGGCGGGGGGCGAGTGAGCAGTTCTTC. Amino acids: CASSRRGASEQFF.

The V and J genes are TRBV23-1 and TRBJ2-7, with D hard to call. TRBV23-1 is an ORF for which the function is uncertain. V was trimmed by 0 bases and J by 2 bases, leaving 5 bases between them. The CDR3 has 13 residues. CDR3 DNA: TGCGCCAGCAGTCAATCCCCCCCCTACGAGCAGTACTTC. Its translation: CASSQSPPYEQYF.

This clone was observed at least ten times. Other DNA sequences of this sample code for an identical CDR3. The V call is TRBV6-6, the J call TRBJ2-1; 7 bases are shared with TRBD2. With V trimmed by 2 bases and J by 5 bases, 6 bases remained unmatched. Germline CDR1 reads MNHNY; CDR2 reads SVGAGI (reference sequence). There are 15 residues in the CDR3. The CDR3 nucleotides are TGTGCCAGCAGTTACACCTCTAGCGGAAACAATGAGCAGTTCTTC. The encoded protein is CASSYTSSGNNEQFF.

Notes on this clone: This probably arose from a read error, given a far larger clone one base away. The chain couples TRBV10-3 to TRBJ2-5, with D hard to call. Matching the DNA end better, TRBJ2-7 makes the J call doubtful. This CDR3 has 12 amino acids. Germline CDR1 is ENHRY and CDR2 is SYGVKD. Here the CDR3 DNA reads TGTGCCATCAGTGCCGGATACTACGAGCAGTACTTC. Its protein is CAISAGYYEQYF.

The V and J genes are TRBV9 and TRBJ2-3, with 8 bases matching TRBD2. J was trimmed by 4 bases and V by 3 bases; bases with no gene match: 7. This CDR3 region has 15 residues. Germline V gene lookup returns CDR1 SGDLS and CDR2 YYNGEE. The CDR3 sequence is CASSAFAGGPDTQYF. CDR3 DNA: TGTGCCAGCAGCGCGTTTGCGGGAGGTCCAGATACGCAGTATTTT.

V and J are TRBV2 and TRBJ1-4, with D possibly matching TRBD1 (5 bases). V was shortened by 3 bases and J by 7 bases, with 12 bases between the two germline ends. CDR3 length: 14 residues. The germline CDR1 and CDR2 sequences are SNHLY and FYNNEI. The CDR3 DNA follows: TGTGCCAGCAGTGAGGGGACCGGGGTTGAAAAACTGTTTTTT. Translation gives CASSEGTGVEKLFF.

The chain carries TRBV5-1 and TRBJ1-4; 8 bases are a match to TRBD1. CDR3 size: 16 residues. The germline V gene encodes CDR1 SGHRS and CDR2 YFSETQ. V was clipped by 4 bases and J by 5 bases; unmatched bases: 10. The CDR3 loop reads CASSPSLQGGNEKLFF. The CDR3 nucleotides are TGCGCCAGCAGCCCTTCCTTACAGGGGGGGAATGAAAAACTGTTTTTT.

This clone has only a few counts. V gene TRBV7-9 combines with J gene TRBJ2-5; D is ambiguous. In germline, CDR1 is SEHNR, CDR2 FQNEAQ (reference sequence). V lost 5 bases to trimming and J lost 4 bases, with 8 bases between them. The CDR3 consists of 12 residues. The CDR3 loop reads CASSRTRETQYF. CDR3 sequence (DNA): TGTGCCAGCAGCAGGACGAGAGAGACCCAGTACTTC.

A single count supports this clone. This chain joins TRBV7-2 and TRBJ2-7, with 9 bases matching TRBD1. The CDR3 runs 15 residues. The germline V gene has CDR1 SGHTA and CDR2 FQGNSA. V was clipped by 3 bases and J by 5 bases; unmatched bases: 8. The CDR3 sequence: CASSFPPGQGHEQYF. The CDR3 region has the DNA TGTGCCAGCAGCTTCCCCCCGGGACAGGGTCACGAGCAGTACTTC.

The chain recombines TRBV5-1 with TRBJ1-1, with 8 bases aligning to TRBD1. The CDR3 spans 17 residues. CDR1 is SGHRS, CDR2 YFSETQ, per germline. The V and J ends lost 3 bases and 1 base, in that order; junction bases with no gene match: 11. The CDR3 nucleotides are TGCGCCAGCAGCTACAATATTGGACAGGGCCCGAACACTGAAGCTTTCTTT. It is translated as CASSYNIGQGPNTEAFF.

The V gene is TRBV30, the J gene TRBJ2-3; TRBD2 matches at 16 bases. The CDR3 runs to 17 residues. Per germline, CDR1 GTSNPN and CDR2 SVGIG (reference sequence). V gave up 4 bases and J gave up 7 bases; unmatched junction bases: 11. The CDR3 bases are TGTGCCTGGATGGAGGGACTAGCGGGAGGGCCAGGAAATACGCAGTATTTT. Its protein is CAWMEGLAGGPGNTQYF.

The CDR3 DNA follows: TGCGCCAGCAGTCGATCTGACAGCCGCGAAGTGGCCGGGGAGCTGTTTTTT. This sequence encodes CASSRSDSREVAGELFF. This sequence joins TRBV23-1 and TRBJ2-2; possibly TRBD1 for D (5 bases). TRBV23-1 counts as an open reading frame of uncertain function. The V and J ends lost 4 bases and 6 bases respectively, with 21 bases between them. The CDR3 is 17 amino acids.